This TCR beta chain is drawn from a study of blood T cell repertoires in COVID-19. For the study at large: Samples representing acute and convalescent COVID-19 were sourced from the United States, Italy and Spain. From T cells, B-cell-depleted T cells, or PBMCs came the material, which was cDNA or gDNA.

In this sample, this clone turned up once. Deletions cut 3 bases from V and 5 bases from J, with 14 bases between. Germline-derived CDR1 and CDR2 are SGDLS and YYNGEE. This CDR3 has 14 amino acids. Assay: immunoSEQ multiplex PCR; the TCRdb copy retains only in-frame clones and omits some. Among hundreds of thousands of clones, around 90% were seen once, and the ten largest hold roughly 0.26%. The V gene is TRBV9, the J gene TRBJ1-1; a possible D gene is TRBD1 (5 bases). The clonotype was recovered from a woman under 30 with acute or convalescent COVID-19. The sequenced sample consisted of peripheral blood. This CDR3 reads CASSAWVGGTEAFF. The CDR3 DNA sequence: TGTGCCAGCAGCGCCTGGGTGGGGGGGACTGAAGCTTTCTTT.